This T cell receptor beta chain was sequenced during a study of blood T cell repertoires in COVID-19 (dated by TCRdb to the early 2020s). Notes on the research overall: Samples from collaborators originated in the United States, Italy and Spain and spanned both the acute and convalescent phases of COVID-19. The material from the prospective study consisted of cDNA or gDNA derived from T cells, B-cell-depleted T cells, or PBMCs. Subjects who had been exposed to COVID-19, were actively infected with it, or had recovered from it provided the deeply sampled blood TCRbeta repertoires that made up the dataset. The repertoires were released in a freely available public database meant as a resource for research on the immune response to SARS-CoV-2. Samples came from the ongoing ImmuneRACE study (first 160 participants) plus 1,254 subjects from 6 global collaborators. The sample metadata nearly always contained a de-identified subject ID, COVID-19 status, age in years and sex. Where available, HLA class I and class II types were taken from metadata supplied by the sample provider and were not determined by assay-based typing.

About this clone itself: Its recognized antigen is unknown. No quality values exist for individual bases; no much larger clone is one base distant.

The CDR3 measures 14 amino acids from cysteine to phenylalanine. The entry retains the CDR3 DNA only, 42 bases that are in frame from base 1. For CDR1 and CDR2, the germline V gene lists SGDLS and YYNGEE. V loses 4 bases of germline sequence and J loses 2 bases, and the interval between the two ends is 12 bases. The paper as a whole reports these results and caveats: How much clinical and demographic metadata was included differed by source and by participant, and the metadata was provided uncurated.

TCRbeta CDR3 regions were amplified from genomic DNA by means of the immunoSEQ Assay, a bias-controlled multiplex PCR. In the authors' own workflow: The number of nucleated cells in each sample was estimated from the amplification of reference gene primers within the assay. To quantify the absolute abundance of each unique TCRbeta CDR3 rearrangement, sequence reads were collapsed and filtered. For each sample, productive Simpson clonality was calculated by taking the square root of Simpson's diversity index across productive rearrangements. TCRdb provides this immuneACCESS table in a form limited to in-frame rearrangements. Some clones are lacking; in checked studies, under half of them reflect an unresolved V gene, and why the rest are absent is not known. V, J and clone size reflect that table, while D and trimming were determined from the DNA. The sample table shows tens of thousands of clones, and roughly 72% are seen once. Roughly 6.6% of the sample is held by the ten biggest clonotypes.

The collaborating institutions used their own protocols to collect whole blood in K2EDTA tubes. For TCRbeta analysis, collaborator samples were shipped as frozen whole blood, as isolated PBMCs, or as DNA extracted from either sample type. The source material was peripheral blood. The chain was built from TRBV9 and TRBJ1-2; there is no confident call for the D gene. This TCR was recovered from a man in his 70s with acute or convalescent COVID-19. The nucleotide sequence reads as follows: TGTGCCAGCAGCCCGACGGCGGGAAACTATGGCTACACCTTC. The resulting protein is CASSPTAGNYGYTF.